The rows below give T cell receptor beta chains drawn from one sample of a study of CD8+ T cells in alopecia areata. Repertoires were generated with immunoSEQ multiplex PCR, while TCRdb's copy carries only in-frame clones and drops some. The table includes 65,000 to 75,000 clones, more than 40% detected once. The input for sequencing was CD8+ T cells sorted from blood, taken at week 0. These receptor sequences come from a human donor with alopecia areata. Both conserved end residues are trimmed from each CDR3. The size field is filled for only some rows; it gives once, few, many or a size class.

clone size	V gene	CDR3 protein
.	TRBV5-4	ASSLWGATEAF
.	TRBV30	AWSAPGQVDSYEQY
few	TRBV4-1	ASSQDSTSPSYEQY
.	TRBV4-1	ASSQGVDPSSLY
once	TRBV19	ASSIGLAGLDEQY
few	TRBV14	ASSQVLLAERETQY
few	TRBV25-1	ASSVGAGSTDTQY
.	TRBV6-1	ASPRLAGYNEQF
.	TRBV9	ASSPPDWHTEQF
.	TRBV7-8	ASSLGGGQPQH
many	TRBV2	ATTSGMPSYNEQF
.	TRBV27	ASSLARGGYGYT
once	TRBV29-1	SAYFMRVDYGYT
.	TRBV14	ASSPLSLADNEQF
.	TRBV6-6	ASRYDSSSYNEQF
.	TRBV15	ATSSPRDPNEKLF
few	TRBV4-3	ASSQARRGSENEKLF
.	TRBV9	ASGGLTLEQY
.	TRBV2	ASSGLLSVSAYEQY
.	TRBV4-2	ASSALALSSYEQY
.	TRBV9	ASSVRASGPPEF
.	TRBV30	AWSVGTEAF
few	TRBV29-1	SVEADSAYEQY
.	TRBV27	ASSITGAEQY
.	TRBV9	ASSVGGALSYEQY
many	TRBV7-2	ASSSRGSYEQY
.	TRBV30	AQKLAGGYIQY
.	TRBV4-1	ASSGVLQGRTGELF
.	TRBV30	AWSGGSSLIPSYNEQF
.	TRBV7-2	AVRSAGPGTGGYGYT
.	TRBV4-2	ASSQGVGQPQH
.	TRBV7-8	ASSFGRSASYEQY
few	TRBV27	ASSLGVKYEQY
few	TRBV19	ASMTGTLKNIQY
few	TRBV29-1	SVATSVYNEQF
.	TRBV7-3	ASSMGTSGENIQY
.	TRBV27	ASGDISYNEQF
.	TRBV19	ASSLGLAGYEQY
once	TRBV19	ASSATGSSYEQY
.	TRBV30	AWSVLPLYEQY
.	TRBV2	ASSEEVDYEQY
.	TRBV7-3	ASSFTGGSTDTQY
.	TRBV29-1	SVEGTEIPEAF
.	TRBV4-1	ASSQAQAASYEQY
.	TRBV4-1	ASSQESGYGYT
.	TRBV7-9	ASSKGREQF
.	TRBV11-2	ASSSLRDRLAQY
.	TRBV19	ASSIGTGNTEAF
.	TRBV15	ATKNRTQETQY
.	TRBV29-1	SVRKERGVTEAF
.	TRBV7-8	ASSPGTVEQY
few	TRBV29-1	SVDPRQGYNEQF
.	TRBV25-1	ASSAIARGRGVEETQY
few	TRBV5-6	ASSADGSNQPQH
few	TRBV30	AWSVQVGVSPYEQY
few	TRBV29-1	SAGGGHDYGYT
few	TRBV29-1	SAGGLAADNEQF